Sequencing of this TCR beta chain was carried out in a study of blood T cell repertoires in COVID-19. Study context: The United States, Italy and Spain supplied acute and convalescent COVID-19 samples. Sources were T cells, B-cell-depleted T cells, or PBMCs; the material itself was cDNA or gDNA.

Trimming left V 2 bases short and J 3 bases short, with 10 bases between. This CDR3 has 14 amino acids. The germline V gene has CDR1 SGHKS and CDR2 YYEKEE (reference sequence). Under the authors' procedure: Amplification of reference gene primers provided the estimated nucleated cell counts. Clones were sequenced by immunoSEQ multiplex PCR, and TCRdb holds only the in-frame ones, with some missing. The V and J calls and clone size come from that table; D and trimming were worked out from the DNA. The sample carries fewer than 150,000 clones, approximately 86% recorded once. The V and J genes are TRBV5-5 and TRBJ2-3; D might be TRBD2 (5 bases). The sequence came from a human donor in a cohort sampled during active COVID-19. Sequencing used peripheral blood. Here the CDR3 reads CASSFDYLTDTQYF. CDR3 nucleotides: TGTGCCAGCAGCTTTGACTACCTGACAGATACGCAGTATTTT.